The 14 T cell receptor beta chains presented below share a single source sample, sequenced in a study of CD8 T cells in ankylosing spondylitis. Study conclusions and caveats: The study identified a TCR beta motif of under ten highly homologous variants that appeared characteristic of ankylosing spondylitis blood.

TCRdb re-called the 5' RACE reads through MiXCR, storing one row per CDR3 protein. The table shows roughly 440,000 distinct CDR3 sequences, with over 15% occurring only once. No antigen has been assigned to these receptors. The sequenced material came from blood, either unsorted or a sorted T cell fraction (not recorded which). Receptors originate from a male donor with ankylosing spondylitis.

The chain uses TRBV12-3 or TRBV12-4 and TRBJ2-7; D perhaps matches TRBD2 (6 bases). With 3 bases removed from V and 3 bases from J, the gap between germline ends came to 12 bases. This CDR3 region has 14 residues. For the CDR3, the DNA is TGTGCCAGCAGTTTGGGCGGGATTGTCTACGAGCAGTACTTC. Translating it yields CASSLGGIVYEQYF.

This clonotype was seen many times. The chain uses TRBV29-1 and TRBJ1-1; perhaps TRBD1 as D (5 bases). CDR1 and CDR2 from the germline V gene are SQVTM and ANQGSEA. The V gene lost 7 bases and the J gene lost 6 bases, with 12 bases spanning the gap. This CDR3 contains 11 residues. The CDR3 here is CSASDTSEAFF. The CDR3 region has the DNA TGCAGCGCCTCGGACACATCTGAAGCTTTCTTT. Together with reference TRBV29-1 and TRBJ1-1, the CDR3 gives the full variable domain: SAVISQKPSRDICQRGTSLTIQCQVDSQVTMMFWYRQQPGQSLTLIATANQGSEATYESGFVIDKFPISRPNLTFSTLTVSNMSPEDSSIYLCSASDTSEAFFGQGTRLTVV.

About this clonotype itself: A read error is possible here, since a much larger clone lies one base away. V usage is TRBV7-8 and J usage is TRBJ2-1; D remains unclear. CDR3 length: 13 amino acids. Per germline, CDR1 SGHVS and CDR2 FQNEAQ. The CDR3 bases are TGTGCCAGCAGCTTGATTTCGGGCAATGAGCAGTTATTC. It is translated as CASSLISGNEQLF.

This clonotype was observed a few times. V usage is TRBV30 and J usage is TRBJ1-1; possible D gene TRBD1, 5 bases. Per germline, CDR1 GTSNPN and CDR2 SVGIG (reference sequence). This CDR3 has 20 residues. Trimming pared 2 bases from V and 0 bases from J, leaving 28 bases between. Here the CDR3 reads CAWSMDNVYNRSLMNTEAFF. The CDR3 DNA is TGTGCCTGGAGTATGGACAACGTTTATAATAGGTCCCTTATGAACACTGAAGCTTTCTTT.

This chain connects TRBV12-3 or TRBV12-4 to TRBJ2-1, with a possible D match to TRBD1 (5 bases). V shed 9 bases and J shed 7 bases, with 13 bases lying between them. This CDR3 spans 12 amino acids. CDR3 in DNA: TGTGCCAGTAGGGGCAGACGTAATGAGCAGTTCTTC. It translates to CASRGRRNEQFF.

The V and J genes are TRBV10-3 and TRBJ2-5; D might be TRBD1 (5 bases). The CDR3 spans 15 residues. The germline V gene encodes CDR1 ENHRY and CDR2 SYGVKD. With 0 bases removed from V and 5 bases from J, the gap between germline ends came to 13 bases. The chain's CDR3 is CAISESNRGSETQYF. The CDR3 DNA reads as TGTGCCATCAGTGAGTCGAATAGGGGAAGTGAGACCCAGTACTTC.

This clonotype has ten or more counts. CDR3 region: CSARGQGNLSPLHF. The CDR3, as DNA: TGCAGTGCTAGGGGACAGGGAAACCTTTCACCCCTCCACTTT. V and J are TRBV20-1 and TRBJ1-6; 9 nucleotides align to TRBD1. J was trimmed by 9 bases and V by 3 bases; bases with no gene match: 6. Germline V lookup: CDR1 DFQATT, CDR2 SNEGSKA (reference sequence). The CDR3 is made up of 14 amino acids.

J is TRBJ1-1 and V is TRBV3-1, with D possibly matching TRBD1 (5 bases). The CDR3 covers 13 residues. Germline values: CDR1 LGHDT, CDR2 YNNKEL (reference sequence). The V end lost 2 bases, the J end lost 4 bases, and 8 bases lay between the germline ends. This CDR3 reads CASSQRGGTEAFF. The CDR3 nucleotides read TGTGCCAGCAGCCAACGGGGGGGCACTGAAGCTTTCTTT.

This clonotype was detected a few times. The chain uses TRBV20-1 and TRBJ1-2; perhaps TRBD1 as D (5 bases). Looked up from germline, CDR1 is DFQATT and CDR2 is SNEGSKA (reference sequence). The CDR3 length is 13 residues. V lost 6 bases and J 4 bases, leaving 15 bases between the germline ends. The CDR3: CSAPRAGAYGYTF. The CDR3 region has the DNA TGCAGTGCCCCCAGGGCCGGCGCCTATGGCTACACCTTC.

This clonotype was picked up a small number of times. V usage is TRBV5-1 and J usage is TRBJ2-3; 12 nucleotides agree with TRBD2. The V gene's germline CDR1 is SGHRS and CDR2 YFSETQ. The CDR3 has 16 amino acids. Trimming cost V 5 bases and J 4 bases; bases outside gene matches: 8. The CDR3 nucleotides are TGCGCCAGCAGGCTAGCGGGGGGGCCTGGGGCAGATACGCAGTATTTT. The encoded protein is CASRLAGGPGADTQYF. The entire variable domain, with the rest obtained from reference TRBV5-1 and TRBJ2-3, is as follows: KAGVTQTPRYLIKTRGQQVTLSCSPISGHRSVSWYQQTPGQGLQFLFEYFSETQRNKGNFPGRFSGRQFSNSRSEMNVSTLELGDSALYLCASRLAGGPGADTQYFGPGTRLTVL.

The V call is TRBV7-3, the J call TRBJ2-1, with 10 bases identical to TRBD1. Germline CDR1 is SGHTA and CDR2 is FQGTGA. The CDR3 extends over 15 amino acids. Trimming took 5 bases from V and 6 from J; bases not matched to a gene: 7. CDR3 coding DNA: TGTGCCAGCAGCCCGGGACAGGGGCCCCCCAATGAGCAGTTCTTC. Encoded protein: CASSPGQGPPNEQFF.

This chain links TRBV12-3 or TRBV12-4 with TRBJ2-5, with 9 bases aligning to TRBD2. The V gene end was trimmed by 6 bases and the J gene end by 3 bases; junction bases not matched to a gene: 8. The CDR3 is made up of 15 amino acids. Here the CDR3 DNA reads TGTGCCAGCAGCATGGACGGCGGGAGGGAAGAGACCCAGTACTTC. Protein sequence: CASSMDGGREETQYF.

V and J are TRBV11-1 and TRBJ2-7; D is perhaps TRBD1 (6 bases). Trimming cost V 5 bases and J 0 bases, with 23 bases left between them. Germline-derived CDR1 and CDR2 are SGHAT and FQDESV (reference sequence). The CDR3 extends over 18 amino acids. The CDR3 loop is CASSPVWQGKTLSYEQYF. The CDR3 DNA follows: TGTGCCAGCAGCCCCGTTTGGCAGGGGAAAACCCTCTCCTACGAGCAGTACTTC.

This clonotype was seen at least ten times. The chain joins TRBV29-1 to TRBJ2-3, with TRBD2 matching over 9 bases. The CDR3 spans 17 residues. Trimming removed 7 bases from V and 2 bases from J; junction bases left unmatched: 16. Germline CDR1 SQVTM, CDR2 ANQGSEA. The CDR3 loop is CSADSGSPTINTDTQYF. CDR3 DNA: TGCAGCGCTGATAGCGGGAGCCCAACCATTAACACAGATACGCAGTATTTT.